Given below is one T cell receptor beta chain in context. This sample was included in a study of blood T cell repertoires in COVID-19. Study background: Samples taken during acute and convalescent COVID-19 were collected in the United States, Italy and Spain. The analysed material was cDNA or gDNA that came from T cells, B-cell-depleted T cells, or PBMCs.

J lost 1 base, V lost 3 bases, and 6 bases had no gene match. The CDR3 contains 18 residues. Germline loops: CDR1 MNHEY, CDR2 SMNVEV (reference sequence). Here immunoSEQ multiplex PCR was the method, and the copy in TCRdb shows in-frame clones only, minus some. The data contain approximately 50,000 clones, around four fifths of them singletons. This receptor was identified in a human donor in a cohort sampled during active COVID-19. The rearrangement uses TRBV27 and TRBJ2-2; the match to TRBD2 covers 12 bases. Sequenced input: peripheral blood. The CDR3, as DNA: TGTGCCAGCAGTTTTCTTACTAGCGGGGGGCGGAACACCGGGGAGCTGTTTTTT. Amino acid sequence: CASSFLTSGGRNTGELFF.